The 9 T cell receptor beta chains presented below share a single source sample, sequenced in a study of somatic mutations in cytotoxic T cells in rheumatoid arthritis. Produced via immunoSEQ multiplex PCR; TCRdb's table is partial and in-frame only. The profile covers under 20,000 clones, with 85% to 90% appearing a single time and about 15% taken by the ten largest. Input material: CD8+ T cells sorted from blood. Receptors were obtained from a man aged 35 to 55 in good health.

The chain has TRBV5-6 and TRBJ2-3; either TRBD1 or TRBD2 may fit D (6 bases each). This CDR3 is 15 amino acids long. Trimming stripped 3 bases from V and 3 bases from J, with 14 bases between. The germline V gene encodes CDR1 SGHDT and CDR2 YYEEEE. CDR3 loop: CASSSQGTSTDTQYF. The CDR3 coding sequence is TGTGCCAGCAGCTCGCAGGGGACTTCAACAGATACGCAGTATTTT.

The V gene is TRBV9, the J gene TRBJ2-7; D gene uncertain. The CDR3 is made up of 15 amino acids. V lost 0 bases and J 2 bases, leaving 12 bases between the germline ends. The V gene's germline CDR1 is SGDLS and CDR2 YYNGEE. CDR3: CASSVGERKTYEQYF. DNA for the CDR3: TGTGCCAGCAGCGTAGGTGAGCGAAAAACCTACGAGCAGTACTTC.

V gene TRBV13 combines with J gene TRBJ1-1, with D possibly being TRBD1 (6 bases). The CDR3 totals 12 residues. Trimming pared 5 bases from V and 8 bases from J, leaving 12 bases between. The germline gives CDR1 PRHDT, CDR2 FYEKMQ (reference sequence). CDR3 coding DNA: TGTGCCAGCAGCGGCCAAGACAGGGAAGCTTTCTTT. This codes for CASSGQDREAFF.

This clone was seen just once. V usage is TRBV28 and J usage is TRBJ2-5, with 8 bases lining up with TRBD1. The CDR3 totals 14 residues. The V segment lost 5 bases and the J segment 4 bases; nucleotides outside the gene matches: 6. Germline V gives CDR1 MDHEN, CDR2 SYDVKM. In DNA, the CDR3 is TGTGCCAGCAGTGAGACAGGGGTCGGAGAGACCCAGTACTTC. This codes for CASSETGVGETQYF.

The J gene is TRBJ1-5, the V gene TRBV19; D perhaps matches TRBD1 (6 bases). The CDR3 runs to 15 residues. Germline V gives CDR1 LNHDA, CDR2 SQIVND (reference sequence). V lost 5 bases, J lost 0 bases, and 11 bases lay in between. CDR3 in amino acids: CASSLRQVSNQPQHF. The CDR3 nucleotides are TGTGCCAGTAGTCTCCGACAGGTTAGCAATCAGCCCCAGCATTTT.

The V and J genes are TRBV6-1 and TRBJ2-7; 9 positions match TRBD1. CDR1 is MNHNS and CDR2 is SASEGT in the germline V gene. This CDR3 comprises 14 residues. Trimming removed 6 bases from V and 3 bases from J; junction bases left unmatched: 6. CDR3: CASSTGTGSYEQYF. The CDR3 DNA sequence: TGTGCCAGCAGCACCGGGACAGGGAGCTACGAGCAGTACTTC.

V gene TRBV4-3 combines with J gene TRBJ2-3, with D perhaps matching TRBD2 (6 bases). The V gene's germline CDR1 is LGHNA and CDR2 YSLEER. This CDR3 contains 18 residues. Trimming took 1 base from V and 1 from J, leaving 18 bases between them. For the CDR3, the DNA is TGCGCCAGCAGCCAAGCTCTAGCCCTAGCGACACGCACAGATACGCAGTATTTT. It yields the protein CASSQALALATRTDTQYF.

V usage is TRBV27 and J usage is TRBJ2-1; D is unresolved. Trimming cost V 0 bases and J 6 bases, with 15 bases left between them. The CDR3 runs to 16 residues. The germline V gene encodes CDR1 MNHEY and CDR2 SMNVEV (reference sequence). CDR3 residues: CASSLSSHQPPNEQFF. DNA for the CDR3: TGTGCCAGCAGTTTATCCTCCCACCAACCTCCCAATGAGCAGTTCTTC.

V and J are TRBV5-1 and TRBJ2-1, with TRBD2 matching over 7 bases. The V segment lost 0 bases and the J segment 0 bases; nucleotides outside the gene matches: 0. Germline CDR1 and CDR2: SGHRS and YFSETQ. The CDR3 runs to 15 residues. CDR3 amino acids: CASSLGTSSYNEQFF. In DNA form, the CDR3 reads TGCGCCAGCAGCTTGGGGACTAGCTCCTACAATGAGCAGTTCTTC.